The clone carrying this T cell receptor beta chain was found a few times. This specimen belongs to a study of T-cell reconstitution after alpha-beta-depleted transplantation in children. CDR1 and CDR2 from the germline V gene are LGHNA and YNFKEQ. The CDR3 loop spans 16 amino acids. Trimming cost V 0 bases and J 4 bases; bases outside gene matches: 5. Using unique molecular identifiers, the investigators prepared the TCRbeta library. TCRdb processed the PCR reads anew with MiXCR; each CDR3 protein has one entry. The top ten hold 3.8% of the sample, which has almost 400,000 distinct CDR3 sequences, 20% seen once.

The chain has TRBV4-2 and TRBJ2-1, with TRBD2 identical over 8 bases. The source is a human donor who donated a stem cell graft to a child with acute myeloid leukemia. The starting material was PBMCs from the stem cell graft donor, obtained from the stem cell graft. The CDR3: CASSQDYSGIYNEQFF. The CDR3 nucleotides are TGTGCCAGCAGCCAAGACTATAGCGGGATTTACAATGAGCAGTTCTTC.